The 27 T cell receptor beta chains presented below share a single source sample, sequenced in a study of T-cell reconstitution after alpha-beta-depleted transplantation in children. Unique molecular identifiers were used in preparing the TCRbeta library. Each CDR3 protein is one row after TCRdb ran MiXCR on the PCR reads. This repertoire shows 45,000 to 55,000 distinct CDR3 sequences, under 6% found once; its top ten account for 30% to 35%. This sample comprised PBMCs, mostly from graft donor cells, obtained 60 days after TCRalphabeta/CD19-depleted stem cell transplant. All receptors come from a female patient aged 2-9 years who had a stem cell transplant for aplastic anemia, so the T cells may come from the graft donor.

Many counts were recorded for this clonotype. The CDR3: CASSQTRGVNNEQFF. The CDR3 DNA reads as TGTGCCAGCAGCCAAACCCGAGGGGTTAACAATGAGCAGTTCTTC. The chain recombines TRBV4-2 with TRBJ2-1; D may be TRBD1 or TRBD2 (5 bases each). The CDR3 runs to 15 residues. Trimming cost V 2 bases and J 5 bases, with 13 bases left between them. Germline CDR1 and CDR2: LGHNA and YNFKEQ.

The genes are TRBV28 and TRBJ2-7, with TRBD1 matching over 8 bases. There are 14 residues in the CDR3. With 8 bases clipped from V and 6 bases from J, the junction kept 12 bases outside the gene matches. Germline V gives CDR1 MDHEN, CDR2 SYDVKM. The CDR3 DNA sequence: TGTGCCAGCCGCAATCAGGGGGCGTTACGCGAGCAGTACTTC. It encodes CASRNQGALREQYF. The whole variable domain, remainder taken from reference TRBV28 and TRBJ2-7, is DVKVTQSSRYLVKRTGEKVFLECVQDMDHENMFWYRQDPGLGLRLIYFSYDVKMKEKGDIPEGYSVSREKKERFSLILESASTNQTSMYLCASRNQGALREQYFGPGTRLTVT.

This clonotype occurred many times. The rearrangement joins TRBV2 to TRBJ2-7; 9 nucleotides match TRBD1. The CDR3 covers 11 residues. Germline loops: CDR1 SNHLY, CDR2 FYNNEI. V shed 11 bases, J shed 3 bases, and the junction held 2 bases outside the gene matches. CDR3 loop: CASGQGYEQYF. Here the CDR3 DNA reads TGTGCCTCGGGACAGGGCTACGAGCAGTACTTC.

Many counts were recorded for this clonotype. The chain is built from TRBV10-3 and TRBJ2-2, with D hard to call. The CDR3 runs to 13 residues. V lost 3 bases to trimming and J lost 3 bases, with 5 bases between them. Germline lookup yields CDR1 ENHRY and CDR2 SYGVKD. The CDR3 protein is CAISEGHTGELFF. The CDR3, as DNA: TGTGCCATCAGTGAAGGACACACCGGGGAGCTGTTTTTT.

This clonotype appeared many times. The chain couples TRBV2 to TRBJ2-5; 15 positions agree with TRBD2. Trimming cost V 6 bases and J 2 bases; bases outside gene matches: 1. Germline CDR1 SNHLY, CDR2 FYNNEI. CDR3 size: 15 residues. In DNA, the CDR3 is TGTGCCAGCAGAGGACTAGCGGGAGGGCAAGAGACCCAGTACTTC. It is translated as CASRGLAGGQETQYF.

This clonotype was picked up many times. This chain links TRBV20-1 with TRBJ1-1, with D unclear. The CDR3 is made up of 13 amino acids. Germline V gene sequence: CDR1 DFQATT, CDR2 SNEGSKA (reference sequence). The V and J ends lost 3 bases and 8 bases respectively, with 16 bases between them. CDR3 nucleotide sequence: TGCAGTGCTAGCGGTGTTGGGAGATCCGAAGCTTTCTTT. Encoded protein: CSASGVGRSEAFF.

V and J are TRBV4-2 and TRBJ1-6; 10 bases fit TRBD1. Trimming removed 0 bases from V and 10 bases from J; junction bases left unmatched: 9. The CDR3 consists of 17 residues. Germline CDR1 is LGHNA and CDR2 is YNFKEQ. CDR3 in DNA: TGTGCCAGCAGCCAAGAATTGCGGGACAGGGGTCGATCACCCCTCCACTTT. Its protein product is CASSQELRDRGRSPLHF.

This clonotype was seen ten or more times. This chain connects TRBV6-6 to TRBJ1-2; unclear D gene. This CDR3 has 13 amino acids. Germline V gene data show CDR1 as MNHNY and CDR2 as SVGAGI (reference sequence). Trimming stripped 6 bases from V and 7 bases from J, with 15 bases between. This CDR3 is CASRPYAEGGYTF. CDR3 nucleotide sequence: TGTGCCAGCAGGCCTTATGCGGAGGGTGGCTACACCTTC.

This clonotype was recorded at least ten times. The chain has TRBV9 and TRBJ2-2; D unclear. CDR3 length: 12 residues. Germline assignment: CDR1 SGDLS and CDR2 YYNGEE. V was pared by 0 bases and J by 5 bases, with 2 bases between. CDR3 residues: CASSVATGELFF. Written as DNA, the CDR3 is TGTGCCAGCAGCGTAGCTACCGGGGAGCTGTTTTTT.

This clonotype rates as medium-sized. The chain employs TRBV10-2 and TRBJ2-1; 8 nucleotides line up with TRBD2. The CDR3 extends over 16 amino acids. Trimming cost V 1 base and J 3 bases; bases outside gene matches: 5. CDR1 is WSHSY, CDR2 SAAADI, per germline. The CDR3 spells CASSEFGLAFYNEQFF. The CDR3 DNA follows: TGCGCCAGCAGTGAGTTTGGACTAGCTTTCTACAATGAGCAGTTCTTC.

In this sample, this clonotype turned up many times. V gene TRBV20-1 combines with J gene TRBJ1-4, with TRBD1 matching 11 bases. CDR3 size: 19 residues. V dropped 1 base and J dropped 0; count of bases not matched to a gene: 10. CDR1 is DFQATT, CDR2 SNEGSKA, per germline (reference sequence). Written as DNA, the CDR3 is TGCAGTGCTAGAGCAATCCGGGACAGGGGGAGAGCAACTAATGAAAAACTGTTTTTT. This sequence encodes CSARAIRDRGRATNEKLFF.

This clonotype has at least ten counts. As DNA, the CDR3 is TGCAGTGCATCCGGGACAGGGGCGAAGTTCTCCTACGAGCAGTACTTC. It encodes CSASGTGAKFSYEQYF. The chain employs TRBV20-1 and TRBJ2-7; 10 bases match TRBD1. This CDR3 region has 16 residues. Unmatched junction bases numbered 11, after V lost 6 bases and J lost 0 bases. Germline assignment: CDR1 DFQATT and CDR2 SNEGSKA (reference sequence).

With respect to this clonotype: This may be a read error, as it is one base from a much larger clone. The chain joins TRBV5-1 to TRBJ2-7, with D possibly TRBD1 on 6 matching bases. The CDR3 contains 13 residues. Germline-derived CDR1 and CDR2 are SGHRS and YFSETQ. The CDR3 loop is CASSLGQAYERYF. Here the CDR3 DNA reads TGCGCCAGCAGCTTGGGACAGGCCTACGAGCGGTACTTC.

There are many counts of this clonotype. The rearrangement uses TRBV24-1 and TRBJ2-2; no clear D gene. The CDR3 length is 15 residues. Trimming removed 1 base at V and 4 bases at J, with 9 bases between. The germline CDR1 and CDR2 sequences are KGHDR and SFDVKD. Written as DNA, the CDR3 is TGTGCCACCAGTGATTTCCACGGCGGCACCGGGGAGCTGTTTTTT. This gives the protein CATSDFHGGTGELFF.

The table lists this clonotype with many counts. The chain recombines TRBV29-1 with TRBJ1-4; the D is unclear. CDR3 length: 12 amino acids. The ends were cut back, 5 bases at V and 2 bases at J, with 6 bases in the middle. Germline V lookup: CDR1 SQVTM, CDR2 ANQGSEA. CDR3 DNA sequence: TGCAGCGTTAGTATGACTAATGAAAAACTGTTTTTT. It codes for CSVSMTNEKLFF.

The sample holds many counts of this clonotype. The chain carries TRBV4-3 and TRBJ2-3, with D unclear. V was clipped by 0 bases and J by 3 bases, with 13 bases between them. The germline V gene has CDR1 LGHNA and CDR2 YSLEER. This CDR3 has 16 residues. CDR3 DNA sequence: TGCGCCAGCAGCCAAGATAGACGGCGTATGACAGATACGCAGTATTTT. As protein: CASSQDRRRMTDTQYF.

This clonotype has a single count. V and J are TRBV19 and TRBJ2-7; D unclear. Germline lookup yields CDR1 LNHDA and CDR2 SQIVND (reference sequence). The CDR3 totals 13 residues. Trimming shortened V by 6 bases and J by 4 bases, and 13 bases separated the two germline ends. The CDR3 coding sequence is TGTGCCAGTAGGGACCGCCTAGGATACGAGCAGTACTTC. It is translated as CASRDRLGYEQYF.

The V gene is TRBV5-1, the J gene TRBJ1-6, with unresolved D. With 3 bases removed from V and 9 bases from J, the gap between germline ends came to 13 bases. The CDR3 extends over 14 amino acids. Germline V lookup: CDR1 SGHRS, CDR2 YFSETQ. Here the CDR3 reads CASSSGDSSSPLHF. CDR3 nucleotide sequence: TGCGCCAGCAGCTCCGGGGATTCGAGTTCACCCCTCCACTTT.

There are many counts of this clonotype. The chain has TRBV7-2 and TRBJ2-3, with D hard to call. The germline gives CDR1 SGHTA, CDR2 FQGNSA. Trimming removed 3 bases at V and 5 bases at J, with 12 bases between. The CDR3 sequence is 14 residues long. For the CDR3, the DNA is TGTGCCAGCAGCTTCGTCCTCGGGCGAGATACGCAGTATTTT. This sequence encodes CASSFVLGRDTQYF.

This clonotype is labeled hyperexpanded. V usage is TRBV5-6 and J usage is TRBJ2-1; TRBD2 matches 7 bases. Trimming cost V 0 bases and J 3 bases; bases outside gene matches: 3. The CDR3 consists of 15 residues. CDR1 and CDR2 from the germline V gene are SGHDT and YYEEEE. The CDR3 region has the DNA TGTGCCAGCAGCTTGGGACTAGCTGACTACAATGAGCAGTTCTTC. This codes for CASSLGLADYNEQFF.

This chain's CDR3 is CASSNSRSLETQYF. In DNA, the CDR3 is TGTGCCAGCAGTAATTCCAGGTCGTTAGAGACCCAGTACTTC. The chain couples TRBV6-1 to TRBJ2-5, with D uncertain. Germline CDR1 and CDR2: MNHNS and SASEGT. V dropped 5 bases and J dropped 4 bases, with 14 bases sitting between them. The CDR3 has 14 residues.

This clonotype was picked up a small number of times. The rearrangement links TRBV3-2 to TRBJ2-6. TRBV3-2 is reported as a pseudogene. This CDR3 comprises 16 residues. CDR3 sequence reads: CASSPLSITGANVLTF. The DNA for the CDR3 is TGTGCCAGCAGCCCACTTAGTATAACTGGGGCCAACGTCCTGACTTTC.

At least ten counts were recorded for this clonotype. In nucleotides, the CDR3 is TGCAGCGTTGAATGGGGTTTCGAGCAGTTCTTC. Translation: CSVEWGFEQFF. V is TRBV29-1 and J is TRBJ2-1; D is undetermined. Germline CDR1 reads SQVTM; CDR2 reads ANQGSEA. The V end lost 2 bases, the J end lost 10 bases, and 9 bases lay between the germline ends. The CDR3 consists of 11 residues.

On this clonotype: Possible read error: a much larger clone is one base away. The DNA of the CDR3 is TGCAGTGCTAGCCACACCAGGACAGGGGTAGAGACCCAGTACTTC. Translated: CSASHTRTGVETQYF. The genes are TRBV20-1 and TRBJ2-5, with 9 bases fitting TRBD1. Germline V gene data show CDR1 as DFQATT and CDR2 as SNEGSKA (reference sequence). Trimming at V came to 3 bases and at J to 4 bases, leaving 9 bases not matched to a gene. The CDR3 loop spans 15 amino acids.

In its sample, this clonotype was seen a few times. The chain recombines TRBV30 with TRBJ2-1, with 9 bases fitting TRBD2. Germline lookup yields CDR1 GTSNPN and CDR2 SVGIG (reference sequence). The CDR3 loop spans 19 amino acids. Trimming at V came to 1 base and at J to 8 bases, leaving 21 bases not matched to a gene. The CDR3 loop is CAWSGLSIRFSGSRDEQFF. The DNA of the CDR3 is TGTGCCTGGAGTGGGTTGTCCATACGCTTTAGCGGGAGTAGGGATGAGCAGTTCTTC.

This clonotype was found many times. The chain employs TRBV2 and TRBJ2-1, with 10 bases that match TRBD2. The length of the CDR3 is 17 residues. Germline CDR1 is SNHLY and CDR2 is FYNNEI. The V segment lost 7 bases and the J segment 0 bases; nucleotides outside the gene matches: 9. The CDR3 sequence is CASTEVGLADSYNEQFF. CDR3 in DNA: TGTGCCAGCACCGAAGTAGGACTAGCGGACTCCTACAATGAGCAGTTCTTC.

This clonotype was seen more than once but under ten times. The rearrangement links TRBV7-9 to TRBJ1-1; D call uncertain. Germline V lookup: CDR1 SEHNR, CDR2 FQNEAQ (reference sequence). CDR3 length: 16 amino acids. V was cut by 4 bases and J by 2 bases, with 17 bases left in between. This CDR3 reads CASSSLGSQQNTEAFF. As DNA, the CDR3 is TGTGCCAGCAGCTCATTGGGAAGCCAACAAAACACTGAAGCTTTCTTT.